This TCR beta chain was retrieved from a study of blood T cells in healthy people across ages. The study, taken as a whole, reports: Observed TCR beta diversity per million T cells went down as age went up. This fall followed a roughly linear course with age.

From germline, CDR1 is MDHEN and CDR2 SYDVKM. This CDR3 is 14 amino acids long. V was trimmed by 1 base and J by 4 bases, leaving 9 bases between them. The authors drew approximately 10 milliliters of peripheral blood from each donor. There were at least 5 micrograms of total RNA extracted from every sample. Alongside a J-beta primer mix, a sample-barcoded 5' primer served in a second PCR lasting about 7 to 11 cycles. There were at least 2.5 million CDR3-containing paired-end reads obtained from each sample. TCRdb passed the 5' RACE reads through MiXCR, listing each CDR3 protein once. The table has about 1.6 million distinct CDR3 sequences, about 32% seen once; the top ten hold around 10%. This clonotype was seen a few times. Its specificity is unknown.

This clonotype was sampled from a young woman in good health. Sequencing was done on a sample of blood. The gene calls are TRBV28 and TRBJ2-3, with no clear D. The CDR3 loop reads CASSLFPGADTQYF. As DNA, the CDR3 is TGTGCCAGCAGTTTATTTCCTGGGGCAGATACGCAGTATTTT.